Listed here are 9 T cell receptor beta chains from one sample, sequenced in a study of regulatory T cells in long-lasting Graves disease. For TCR beta, libraries came from iRepertoire HTBI primers and Arm-PCR of CDR3 regions. MiXCR was run by TCRdb on the multiplex PCR reads, yielding one entry per CDR3 protein. This sample carries a few hundred thousand distinct CDR3 sequences, around 20% of them seen once, and the ten largest clones take roughly 13%. Time point in this sample: persistent/refractory GD, antithyroid drugs over 5 years with positive TRAb. With RNA extracted from PBMCs as input, the TCR library was made. Sequencing used peripheral blood mononuclear cells (PBMCs), obtained when the disease was refractory, from a patient treated with antithyroid drugs. These receptors originate from a female donor with Graves disease.

The CDR3 DNA reads as TGCAGTGCTAGAGAGATAGGGAGCTCTGGAAACACCATATATTTT. As protein: CSAREIGSSGNTIYF. J is TRBJ1-3 and V is TRBV20-1; D not certain. Trimming shortened V by 0 bases and J by 0 bases, and 9 bases separated the two germline ends. The CDR3 spans 15 residues. From germline, CDR1 is DFQATT and CDR2 SNEGSKA (reference sequence).

This clonotype was detected a few times. J is TRBJ1-1 and V is TRBV7-9; D gene unclear. Trimming removed 3 bases at V and 8 bases at J, with 10 bases between. The CDR3 extends over 12 amino acids. Looked up from germline, CDR1 is SEHNR and CDR2 is FQNEAQ (reference sequence). The CDR3 bases are TGTGCCAGCAGCTTCCCCGCCTTGGAAGCTTTCTTT. Residues: CASSFPALEAFF.

The J gene is TRBJ1-1, the V gene TRBV7-9, with D perhaps matching TRBD1 (5 bases). The CDR3 is 16 residues long. V was pared by 5 bases and J by 1 base, with 17 bases between. The germline gives CDR1 SEHNR, CDR2 FQNEAQ (reference sequence). DNA for the CDR3: TGTGCCAGCAGCCTCTCTTGGCCAGGGCAGAACACTGAAGCTTTCTTT. It yields the protein CASSLSWPGQNTEAFF.

This clonotype has ten or more counts. The rearrangement links TRBV28 to TRBJ2-7; 8 nucleotides agree with TRBD2. With 7 bases clipped from V and 4 bases from J, the junction kept 9 bases outside the gene matches. Germline loops: CDR1 MDHEN, CDR2 SYDVKM. The CDR3 is 14 amino acids. In nucleotides, the CDR3 is TGTGCCAGCACCTCCGGGACTAGAGGATACGAGCAGTACTTC. Translating it yields CASTSGTRGYEQYF.

Worth noting for this clonotype: A read error may explain this, as a much larger clone is one base away. CDR3 DNA: TGCAGTGCTGCCCGGACTCGGGGGGACTATGGCTACACCTTC. This encodes CSAARTRGDYGYTF. The rearrangement uses TRBV20-1 and TRBJ1-2; D may be TRBD1 (5 bases). This CDR3 contains 14 residues. V was shortened by 5 bases and J by 3 bases, with 16 bases between the two germline ends. Germline CDR1 reads DFQATT; CDR2 reads SNEGSKA (reference sequence).

About this clonotype: This likely traces to a read error, being one base from a far larger clone. The chain recombines TRBV27 with TRBJ1-6; a possible D gene is TRBD1 (5 bases). Trimming removed 5 bases from V and 9 bases from J, with 17 bases in between. Germline V lookup: CDR1 MNHEY, CDR2 SMNVEV (reference sequence). This CDR3 is built from 15 residues. The CDR3 here is CASSLQGGRRSPLHF. Written as DNA, the CDR3 is TGTGCCAGCAGTCTCCAGGGAGGGCGTCGTTCACCCCTCCACTTT.

This chain links TRBV28 with TRBJ1-3; perhaps TRBD1 as D (6 bases). CDR1 is MDHEN, CDR2 SYDVKM, per germline. Trimming cost V 3 bases and J 3 bases, with 15 bases left between them. CDR3 length: 16 amino acids. The DNA for the CDR3 is TGTGCCAGCAGTTTTACGGGGGGCGCCGGTGGAAACACCATATATTTT. It translates to CASSFTGGAGGNTIYF.

As to this clonotype: A read error may explain this, as a much larger clone is one base away. The CDR3 protein is CASGYALRSTTNEKLFF. CDR3 DNA sequence: TGTGCCAGCGGTTACGCACTGCGATCCACAACTAATGAAAAACTGTTTTTT. The rearrangement joins TRBV6-9 to TRBJ1-4; D ambiguous. In germline, CDR1 is MNHGY, CDR2 SVAAGI. CDR3 length: 17 residues.

The chain employs TRBV19 and TRBJ1-5; possibly TRBD1 for D (5 bases). Germline CDR1 LNHDA, CDR2 SQIVND (reference sequence). Trimming took 2 bases from V and 8 from J, leaving 19 bases between them. This CDR3 is 16 amino acids long. Here the CDR3 reads CASSIRRQPTLEPQHF. CDR3 DNA: TGTGCCAGTAGTATACGCCGACAGCCCACCCTCGAGCCCCAGCATTTT.